Each of the 17 T cell receptor beta chains below was sequenced from the same sample in a study of blood T cells in healthy people across ages. Using a J-beta primer mix together with a sample-barcoded 5' primer, a second PCR was run for roughly 6 to 11 cycles. MiXCR, run by TCRdb on the 5' RACE reads, gives a single entry per CDR3 protein. The sample carries fewer than 1,000,000 distinct CDR3 sequences, around 42% recorded once. Material: blood. These receptors all come from a man aged 55 to 70 in good health.

This clonotype was detected a few times. The chain couples TRBV28 to TRBJ2-7; D perhaps matches TRBD1 (5 bases). CDR3 length equals 15 residues. Between the trimmed V and J ends, which lost 4 bases and 0 bases, there was a span of 13 bases. Per the germline V gene, CDR1 is MDHEN and CDR2 is SYDVKM. The CDR3 region is CASSSSGQSSYEQYF. The CDR3, as DNA: TGTGCCAGCAGTTCGTCAGGGCAATCCTCCTACGAGCAGTACTTC.

This clonotype came up once. The junction does not match germline at one end; this may be a read error. J is TRBJ1-4 and V is TRBV12-3 or TRBV12-4; 9 positions agree with TRBD1. The CDR3 spans 16 residues. CDR3 DNA sequence: TGTGCCAGCAGTCCAAGGACAGGGGAGGGTAATGAAGAACTGTTTTTT. This encodes CASSPRTGEGNEELFF.

J is TRBJ2-5 and V is TRBV6-5; 12 bases align to TRBD2. The CDR3 totals 15 residues. V shed 7 bases and J 5 bases; nucleotides not matched to a gene: 8. Germline V gene sequence: CDR1 MNHEY, CDR2 SVGAGI. The CDR3, as DNA: TGTGCCAGCAAACCTAGCGGGGGGGCCGGGGAGACCCAGTACTTC. Encoded protein: CASKPSGGAGETQYF.

This clonotype was counted between two and nine times. V and J are TRBV6-5 and TRBJ1-2; TRBD1 aligns across 7 bases. This CDR3 spans 16 amino acids. V gave up 5 bases and J gave up 4 bases; unmatched junction bases: 13. The V gene's germline CDR1 is MNHEY and CDR2 SVGAGI. The CDR3 sequence is CASSPIAGTVAYGYTF. For the CDR3, the DNA is TGTGCCAGCAGTCCAATTGCAGGGACAGTGGCCTATGGCTACACCTTC.

V usage is TRBV6-5 and J usage is TRBJ2-6, with D unclear. The CDR3 is made up of 16 amino acids. CDR1 is MNHEY and CDR2 is SVGAGI in the germline V gene. The germline V and J ends were trimmed by 3 bases and 0 bases, with 9 bases remaining between them. As DNA, the CDR3 is TGTGCCAGCAGTTATTCGAGACGCTCTGGGGCCAACGTCCTGACTTTC. Translation gives CASSYSRRSGANVLTF.

This chain links TRBV4-1 with TRBJ1-6, with TRBD1 as a possible D gene (6 bases). Trimming removed 10 bases at V and 6 bases at J, with 10 bases between. Germline CDR1 reads MGHRA; CDR2 reads YSYEKL. The CDR3 sequence is 12 residues long. CDR3 nucleotides: TGCGCCACTGGACAGTTTAATTCACCCCTCCACTTT. It is translated as CATGQFNSPLHF.

J is TRBJ1-2 and V is TRBV20-1; D might be TRBD1 (5 bases). The CDR3 contains 13 residues. V dropped 0 bases and J dropped 6 bases, with 11 bases sitting between them. CDR1 is DFQATT and CDR2 is SNEGSKA in the germline V gene (reference sequence). This CDR3 is CSARDLAGDGYTF. The DNA for the CDR3 is TGCAGTGCTAGAGATCTGGCGGGGGATGGCTACACCTTC.

This chain connects TRBV25-1 to TRBJ1-4, with TRBD1 matching 8 bases. Germline-derived CDR1 and CDR2 are MGHDK and SYGVNS. Trimming at V came to 3 bases and at J to 6 bases, leaving 3 bases not matched to a gene. The CDR3 has 14 amino acids. CDR3 sequence reads: CASSETGVHEKLFF. The CDR3 DNA reads as TGTGCCAGCAGTGAGACAGGGGTCCATGAAAAACTGTTTTTT.

The chain has TRBV28 and TRBJ1-2; D gene unclear. The V and J ends lost 3 bases and 5 bases respectively, with 13 bases between them. The CDR3 is 14 residues long. Germline assignment: CDR1 MDHEN and CDR2 SYDVKM. CDR3 amino acids: CASSFSAEIYGYTF. CDR3 in DNA: TGTGCCAGCAGTTTTAGCGCAGAAATATATGGCTACACCTTC.

Concerning this clonotype: Just one base apart from a much larger clone, this may be a read error. The J gene is TRBJ2-7, the V gene TRBV6-6, with 10 bases lining up with TRBD1. Trimming removed 6 bases from V and 4 bases from J; junction bases left unmatched: 9. This CDR3 spans 15 amino acids. Germline V gene sequence: CDR1 MNHNY, CDR2 SVGAGI (reference sequence). CDR3 sequence (DNA): TGTGCCAGCAGCCCGGGACAGGGGTTTCCATACGAGCAGTACTTC. This encodes CASSPGQGFPYEQYF.

Notes on this clonotype: Given the absence of the conserved phenylalanine or tryptophan at the CDR3 end, a read error is likely. The chain couples TRBV6-6 to TRBJ2-7; tentative D call: TRBD2 (5 bases). The J call could be wrong; TRBJ2-5 is a better fit for the DNA end. CDR1 MNHNY and CDR2 SVGAGI come from the germline V gene (reference sequence). CDR3 length: 13 residues. CDR3: CASSQTREETQYL. The CDR3 DNA reads as TGTGCCAGCAGCCAAACTAGAGAAGAGACCCAGTACTTG.

This clonotype was observed a handful of times. This chain uses TRBV11-2 with TRBJ2-7; TRBD1 is a possible D gene (6 bases). Trimming took off 8 bases at V and 2 bases at J, with 19 bases between the two ends. The CDR3 extends over 15 amino acids. Germline lookup yields CDR1 SGHAT and CDR2 FQNNGV. In nucleotides, the CDR3 is TGTGCCAGCGTCGCCTCCGGGACATTGGCCTACGAGCAGTACTTC. Its protein product is CASVASGTLAYEQYF.

This chain connects TRBV18 to TRBJ2-1; D unclear. The CDR3 covers 13 residues. Trimming stripped 3 bases from V and 8 bases from J, with 11 bases between. The V gene's germline CDR1 is KGHSH and CDR2 LQKENI. The DNA of the CDR3 is TGTGCCAGCTCACCCTCAGGTGCGGATGAGCAGTTCTTC. Translated: CASSPSGADEQFF.

The V call is TRBV27, the J call TRBJ1-2; no reliable D call. There are 14 residues in the CDR3. Trimming took 10 bases from V and 4 from J, leaving 19 bases between them. The germline V gene encodes CDR1 MNHEY and CDR2 SMNVEV (reference sequence). The CDR3 nucleotides are TGTGCCATAACGGCAGGCTACTCTCTCTATGGCTACACCTTC. This sequence encodes CAITAGYSLYGYTF.

The V gene is TRBV7-2, the J gene TRBJ1-5; D not certain. This CDR3 is 14 amino acids long. Trimming removed 3 bases at V and 3 bases at J, with 9 bases between. Germline V CDR1 and CDR2: SGHTA, FQGNSA. CDR3 protein: CASSLTSDNQPQHF. In DNA form, the CDR3 reads TGTGCCAGCAGCTTGACGTCAGACAATCAGCCCCAGCATTTT. Full variable domain (remainder filled in from reference TRBV7-2 and TRBJ1-5): GAGVSQSPSNKVTEKGKDVELRCDPISGHTALYWYRQSLGQGLEFLIYFQGNSAPDKSGLPSDRFSAERTGGSVSTLTIQRTQQEDSAVYLCASSLTSDNQPQHFGDGTRLSIL.

The CDR3 protein is CASSFQDRLYEQYF. DNA of the CDR3: TGCGCCAGCAGCTTCCAGGACAGGTTATACGAGCAGTACTTC. The V gene is TRBV5-1, the J gene TRBJ2-7; 7 bases match TRBD1. CDR1 is SGHRS and CDR2 is YFSETQ in the germline V gene. The length of the CDR3 is 14 residues. The trim removed 2 bases at V and 4 bases at J, leaving 6 bases unmatched.

Concerning this clonotype: A much more abundant neighbour one base away suggests this may be a read error. V and J are TRBV7-2 and TRBJ2-1, with TRBD1 identical over 8 bases. Germline trimming cut 4 bases from V and 7 bases from J; bases unmatched to any gene: 3. This CDR3 has 13 amino acids. In germline, CDR1 is SGHTA, CDR2 FQGNSA. The CDR3 nucleotides are TGTGCCAGCAGCTCGGACAGGGAGAATGAGCAGTTCTTC. This sequence encodes CASSSDRENEQFF. The whole variable domain, filled in from reference TRBV7-2 and TRBJ2-1, reads GAGVSQSPSNKVTEKGKDVELRCDPISGHTALYWYRQSLGQGLEFLIYFQGNSAPDKSGLPSDRFSAERTGGSVSTLTIQRTQQEDSAVYLCASSSDRENEQFFGPGTRLTVL.